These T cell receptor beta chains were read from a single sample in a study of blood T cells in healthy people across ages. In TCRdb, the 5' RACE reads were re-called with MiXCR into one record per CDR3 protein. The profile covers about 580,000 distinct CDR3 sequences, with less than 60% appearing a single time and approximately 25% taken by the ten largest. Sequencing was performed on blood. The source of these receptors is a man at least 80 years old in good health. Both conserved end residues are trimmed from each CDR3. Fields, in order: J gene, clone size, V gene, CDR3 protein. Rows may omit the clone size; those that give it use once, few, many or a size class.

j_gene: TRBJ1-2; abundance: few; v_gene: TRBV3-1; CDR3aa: ASSHAQGKGYT
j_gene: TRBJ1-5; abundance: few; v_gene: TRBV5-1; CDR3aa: ASSELGVASNQPQH
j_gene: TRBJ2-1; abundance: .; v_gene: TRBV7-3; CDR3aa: ASSLRPSGAAEQF
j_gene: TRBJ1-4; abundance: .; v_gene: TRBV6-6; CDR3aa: ASSYSGSPNEKLF
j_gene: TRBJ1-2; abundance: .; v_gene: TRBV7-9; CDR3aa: ASSVSGNYGYT
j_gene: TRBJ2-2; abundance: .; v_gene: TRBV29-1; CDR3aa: SVGGQGYTGELF
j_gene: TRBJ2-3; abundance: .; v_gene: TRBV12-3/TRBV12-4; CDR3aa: ASTPGQGSTDTQY
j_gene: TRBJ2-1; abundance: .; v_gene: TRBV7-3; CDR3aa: ASSLDVSSYNEQF
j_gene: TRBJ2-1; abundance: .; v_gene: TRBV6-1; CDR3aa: ASSANRGLGYNEQF
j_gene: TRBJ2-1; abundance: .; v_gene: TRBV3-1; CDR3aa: ASSQDLVSYNEQF
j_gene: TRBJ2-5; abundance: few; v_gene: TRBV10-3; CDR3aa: AISSGLAREETQY
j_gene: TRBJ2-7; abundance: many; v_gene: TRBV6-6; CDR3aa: ASSESRDRGHEQY
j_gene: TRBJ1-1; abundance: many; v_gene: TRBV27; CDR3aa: ASRDNMNTEAF
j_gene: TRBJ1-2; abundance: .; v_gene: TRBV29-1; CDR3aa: SVGSSGRLNYGYT
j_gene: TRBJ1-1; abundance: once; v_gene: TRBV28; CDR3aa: ASTTTALSREAF
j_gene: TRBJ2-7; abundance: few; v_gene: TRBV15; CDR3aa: ATSRNPDYEQY
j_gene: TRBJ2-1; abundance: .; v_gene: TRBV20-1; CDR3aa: SAREFEGGDEQF
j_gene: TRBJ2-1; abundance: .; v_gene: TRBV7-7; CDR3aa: ASSEVPNPNNEQF